These 21 T cell receptor beta chains were sequenced from one sample in a study of blood T cell repertoires in COVID-19. Profiled with immunoSEQ multiplex PCR; TCRdb holds only in-frame clones, not every one. The data show more than 250,000 clones, 85% to 90% seen once. Sequencing input: peripheral blood. These receptors came from a woman between 50 and 59 years old with COVID-19, enrolled during active disease.

The chain carries TRBV29-1 and TRBJ1-1; no clear D gene. V was shortened by 4 bases and J by 1 base, with 7 bases between the two germline ends. Germline-derived CDR1 and CDR2 are SQVTM and ANQGSEA. The length of the CDR3 is 12 residues. CDR3 in DNA: TGCAGCGTTGGGTCCGGGAACACTGAAGCTTTCTTT. This codes for CSVGSGNTEAFF.

V and J are TRBV9 and TRBJ1-6; no clear D. The V gene lost 0 bases and the J gene lost 9 bases, with 10 bases spanning the gap. This CDR3 has 14 residues. CDR1 SGDLS and CDR2 YYNGEE come from the germline V gene. The CDR3, as DNA: TGTGCCAGCAGCGTAGATAATCGGGGTTCACCCCTCCACTTT. Translating it yields CASSVDNRGSPLHF. Full variable domain (outside the CDR3, taken from reference TRBV9 and TRBJ1-6): DSGVTQTPKHLITATGQRVTLRCSPRSGDLSVYWYQQSLDQGLQFLIQYYNGEERAKGNILERFSAQQFPDLHSELNLSSLELGDSALYFCASSVDNRGSPLHFGNGTRLTVT.

The rearrangement links TRBV20-1 to TRBJ2-5, with 7 bases matching TRBD2. Germline trimming cut 5 bases from V and 5 bases from J; bases unmatched to any gene: 8. The V gene's germline CDR1 is DFQATT and CDR2 SNEGSKA (reference sequence). CDR3 length: 13 amino acids. The CDR3 protein is CSAGVSGRETQYF. In nucleotides, the CDR3 is TGCAGTGCTGGTGTCTCCGGGAGGGAGACCCAGTACTTC.

This clone was recorded once. This chain connects TRBV9 to TRBJ1-1; D remains unclear. Trimming removed 7 bases from V and 5 bases from J, with 15 bases in between. Looked up from germline, CDR1 is SGDLS and CDR2 is YYNGEE. The CDR3 loop spans 13 amino acids. This CDR3 reads CASGPLGVTEAFF. CDR3 sequence (DNA): TGTGCCAGCGGGCCCCTCGGGGTAACTGAAGCTTTCTTT.

The chain couples TRBV27 to TRBJ1-3, with D perhaps matching TRBD1 (5 bases). Between the trimmed V and J ends, which lost 6 bases and 2 bases, there was a span of 11 bases. Germline CDR1 is MNHEY and CDR2 is SMNVEV (reference sequence). This CDR3 comprises 14 residues. The CDR3 nucleotides are TGTGCCAGCAGCCCGACAGTGGCTGGAAACACCATATATTTT. It encodes CASSPTVAGNTIYF.

A single count supports this clone. The chain joins TRBV19 to TRBJ2-7; a weak D match, TRBD1 (6 bases). Germline assignment: CDR1 LNHDA and CDR2 SQIVND (reference sequence). The germline V and J ends were trimmed by 6 bases and 1 base, with 16 bases remaining between them. The length of the CDR3 is 15 residues. Here the CDR3 DNA reads TGTGCCAGTAGGGAACAGGGATTGGGGTCCTACGAGCAGTACTTC. It is translated as CASREQGLGSYEQYF.

This chain links TRBV5-1 with TRBJ2-1, with 14 bases identical to TRBD2. The CDR3 is made up of 18 amino acids. Germline V gene sequence: CDR1 SGHRS, CDR2 YFSETQ. Trimming took 3 bases from V and 1 from J; bases not matched to a gene: 6. CDR3 sequence (DNA): TGCGCCAGCAGCTCGGGGGGACTAGCGGGAGTATCCTACAATGAGCAGTTCTTC. Translating it yields CASSSGGLAGVSYNEQFF.

The rearrangement links TRBV19 to TRBJ1-5; a possible D gene is TRBD1 (6 bases). Germline CDR1 and CDR2: LNHDA and SQIVND (reference sequence). The CDR3 has 16 residues. V gave up 6 bases and J gave up 5 bases, with 20 bases separating them. CDR3 in DNA: TGTGCCAGTAGGATTCCTTACGGGACACCCGATCAGCCCCAGCATTTT. Protein: CASRIPYGTPDQPQHF.

The gene calls are TRBV3-1 (or the pseudogene TRBV3-2) and TRBJ1-2; D is possibly TRBD1 (6 bases). Germline values: CDR1 LGHDT, CDR2 YNNKEL (reference sequence). Trimming cost V 6 bases and J 6 bases, with 17 bases left between them. This CDR3 is 14 amino acids long. The CDR3 nucleotides are TGTGCCAGCAGTCATTTATCCCGGACAGATGGCTACACCTTC. Encoded protein: CASSHLSRTDGYTF.

This clone has a single count. The J gene is TRBJ2-1, the V gene TRBV30; 10 positions agree with TRBD2. The CDR3 consists of 15 residues. The V and J ends lost 5 bases and 2 bases, in that order; junction bases with no gene match: 6. CDR1 GTSNPN and CDR2 SVGIG come from the germline V gene (reference sequence). This CDR3 reads CAWLPSGRAYNEQFF. The CDR3 DNA follows: TGTGCCTGGCTTCCGAGCGGGAGGGCCTACAATGAGCAGTTCTTC.

The chain joins TRBV4-3 to TRBJ2-7; the match to TRBD2 covers 7 bases. From germline, CDR1 is LGHNA and CDR2 YSLEER. The ends lost 0 bases at V and 0 bases at J; junction bases unmatched: 2. This CDR3 spans 15 amino acids. CDR3 DNA sequence: TGCGCCAGCAGCCAAGAGACTAGCATCTCCTACGAGCAGTACTTC. It is translated as CASSQETSISYEQYF.

At least ten counts were recorded for this clone. The chain links TRBV27 to TRBJ2-7; perhaps TRBD1 as D (5 bases). The CDR3 is made up of 12 amino acids. V was cut by 2 bases and J by 6 bases, with 8 bases left in between. CDR1 is MNHEY and CDR2 is SMNVEV in the germline V gene (reference sequence). DNA of the CDR3: TGTGCCAGCAGTTTACAGGGCTCCGAGCAGTACTTC. Protein sequence: CASSLQGSEQYF.

The V call is TRBV9, the J call TRBJ2-7; TRBD2 matches 7 bases. Germline V gene data show CDR1 as SGDLS and CDR2 as YYNGEE. This CDR3 region has 17 residues. J was trimmed by 3 bases and V by 4 bases; bases with no gene match: 16. CDR3 sequence reads: CASSPSGVREGIYEQYF. The CDR3 DNA sequence: TGTGCCAGCAGCCCATCCGGAGTAAGGGAGGGGATCTACGAGCAGTACTTC.

The gene calls are TRBV9 and TRBJ1-3; the D gene is possibly TRBD1 (5 bases). The germline V gene encodes CDR1 SGDLS and CDR2 YYNGEE. There are 14 residues in the CDR3. The V end was cut by 4 bases, the J end by 1 base, with 9 bases between. CDR3 sequence (DNA): TGTGCCAGCAGCCCTACAGGATCTGGAAACACCATATATTTT. This sequence encodes CASSPTGSGNTIYF.

The chain joins TRBV12-5 to TRBJ2-1, with 15 bases fitting TRBD2. Germline values: CDR1 LGHNT, CDR2 FRNRAP. This CDR3 is built from 18 residues. J was trimmed by 0 bases and V by 6 bases; bases with no gene match: 6. The CDR3 reads CASGLGLAGGLSYNEQFF. The CDR3 coding sequence is TGTGCTAGTGGCCTGGGACTAGCGGGAGGCCTCTCCTACAATGAGCAGTTCTTC. The complete variable domain, with remaining parts taken from reference TRBV12-5 and TRBJ2-1, reads DARVTQTPRHKVTEMGQEVTMRCQPILGHNTVFWYRQTMMQGLELLAYFRNRAPLDDSGMPKDRFSAEMPDATLATLKIQPSEPRDSAVYFCASGLGLAGGLSYNEQFFGPGTRLTVL.

As DNA, the CDR3 is TGTGCCAGCAGTCAGCTATACTATGGCTACACCTTC. This sequence encodes CASSQLYYGYTF. The chain recombines TRBV6-6 with TRBJ1-2; D remains unclear. The CDR3 contains 12 residues. Trimming stripped 5 bases from V and 3 bases from J, with 7 bases between. The V gene's germline CDR1 is MNHNY and CDR2 SVGAGI (reference sequence).

This clone was detected only once. Here the CDR3 reads CASSDRDTNYGYTF. In DNA form, the CDR3 reads TGTGCCAGCAGTGACAGGGATACTAACTATGGCTACACCTTC. The chain links TRBV25-1 to TRBJ1-2; a weak D match, TRBD1 (5 bases). The CDR3 runs to 14 residues. V shed 3 bases and J shed 0 bases, with 8 bases lying between them. CDR1 is MGHDK and CDR2 is SYGVNS in the germline V gene.

V is TRBV5-4 and J is TRBJ2-7, with 12 bases matching TRBD2. The CDR3 runs to 16 residues. Per germline, CDR1 SGHNT and CDR2 YYREEE (reference sequence). V lost 0 bases to trimming and J lost 3 bases; unmatched junction nucleotides: 4. The CDR3 DNA reads as TGTGCCAGCAGCTTGGGACTAGCGGGAGTTAACTACGAGCAGTACTTC. It yields the protein CASSLGLAGVNYEQYF.

This chain links TRBV29-1 with TRBJ1-1, with D possibly TRBD1 on 6 matching bases. V was trimmed by 4 bases and J by 4 bases, leaving 13 bases between them. The germline V gene encodes CDR1 SQVTM and CDR2 ANQGSEA. The CDR3 is 13 residues long. In DNA, the CDR3 is TGCAGCGTTGCGTTGGGGGCTACCACTGAAGCTTTCTTT. The encoded protein is CSVALGATTEAFF.

The chain links TRBV19 to TRBJ2-7; the D is unclear. The germline V gene has CDR1 LNHDA and CDR2 SQIVND (reference sequence). The length of the CDR3 is 13 residues. Trimming removed 3 bases from V and 0 bases from J, with 6 bases in between. The CDR3 DNA sequence: TGTGCCAGTAGTATGACATACTCCTACGAGCAGTACTTC. It translates to CASSMTYSYEQYF.

The chain employs TRBV11-2 and TRBJ2-1; D gene ambiguous. Trimming stripped 5 bases from V and 5 bases from J, with 13 bases between. CDR3 length: 14 residues. Germline V CDR1 and CDR2: SGHAT, FQNNGV. For the CDR3, the DNA is TGTGCCAGCAGCCCCGCGAGGCACCACAATGAGCAGTTCTTC. This translates into CASSPARHHNEQFF.